This T cell receptor (beta chain) was captured by sequencing in a study of cytotoxic CD8 clonotypes in ibrutinib-treated CLL. Looking at the study overall: Among the patients, some eleven presented as relapsed/refractory and fewer than 16 as treatment-naive; about 17 showed unmutated IGHV. General study points: Rising at ibrutinib response, clonality subsequently fell back toward baseline at progression.

This clone was seen a few times. Its antigen is unknown. Germline V gene sequence: CDR1 LNHNV, CDR2 YYDKDF (reference sequence). Trimming took off 1 base at V and 4 bases at J, with 10 bases between the two ends. The CDR3 runs 15 residues. Generated by immunoSEQ multiplex PCR, the TCRdb table keeps only in-frame clones and is missing some. This table holds 40,000 or so clones, under 80% found once. The chain employs TRBV15 and TRBJ2-2; possible D gene TRBD1, 5 bases. Specimen: PBMCs, collected at disease progression, from a patient treated with ibrutinib. This receptor was taken from a human donor with chronic lymphocytic leukemia. The CDR3 bases are TGTGCCACCAGCAGAGGGCAGGGTCGCACCGGGGAGCTGTTTTTT. This encodes CATSRGQGRTGELFF.